This entry is about one T cell receptor beta chain. Its target is not known. TCRdb's copy holds only in-frame clones and misses some; the assay was immunoSEQ multiplex PCR. The repertoire holds more than 65,000 clones, with approximately 94% as singletons. The data belong to a study of T cell clonotyping in hematopoietic cell transplantation. The CDR3 loop spans 19 amino acids. The germline V gene encodes CDR1 SGHTA and CDR2 FQGNSA. Between the trimmed V and J ends, which lost 0 bases and 0 bases, there was a span of 20 bases. Study-wide points: Recipient TCR diversity dropped after transplant; expanded clonotypes rose from day 30 to 180.

The specimen was peripheral blood mononuclear cells. The receptor was derived from a man in his fifties in good health. Some clones in this sample may be carry-over from other donors' samples. The gene calls are TRBV7-2 and TRBJ1-2, with TRBD1 as a possible D gene (5 bases). CDR3 amino acids: CASSLAPAGGHPANYGYTF. In nucleotides, the CDR3 is TGTGCCAGCAGCTTAGCTCCCGCCGGGGGTCATCCTGCTAACTATGGCTACACCTTC.